Below, 2 T cell receptor beta chains from the same sample are listed, as sequenced in a study of blood T cell repertoires in COVID-19. Generated by immunoSEQ multiplex PCR, the TCRdb table keeps only in-frame clones and is missing some. Among more than 300,000 clones listed, 65% to 90% were seen once. Sequencing was performed on PBMCs or T cells enriched from blood (not recorded which). These receptors originate from a man younger than 40 who had recovered from COVID-19.

V usage is TRBV4-1 and J usage is TRBJ2-7, with D possibly being TRBD2 (6 bases). Germline V gene data show CDR1 as MGHRA and CDR2 as YSYEKL. V was pared by 1 base and J by 2 bases, with 18 bases between. The CDR3 has 17 amino acids. The CDR3 loop reads CASSQVPLASSTYEQYF. In DNA, the CDR3 is TGCGCCAGCAGCCAAGTACCGCTAGCGAGTTCTACCTACGAGCAGTACTTC.

The chain joins TRBV10-3 to TRBJ2-1, with D possibly being TRBD2 (5 bases). CDR3 length equals 15 residues. From germline, CDR1 is ENHRY and CDR2 SYGVKD. V lost 7 bases and J lost 12, with 25 bases in between. Written as DNA, the CDR3 is TGTGCCATCACCGAGAGCCTCGGACTGTCAATGGGGCAGTTCTTC. This gives the protein CAITESLGLSMGQFF.